This T cell receptor (beta chain) was profiled in a study of T cells in Graves' hyperthyroidism and ophthalmopathy. General observations from the study: Ophthalmopathy stood apart from stable hyperthyroidism in a 13 V-J model.

RNA transcripts were the template for amplifying TCR beta CDR3 regions. The HTBI set primed first-round TCR CDR3 RT-PCR. TCRdb processed the multiplex PCR reads anew with MiXCR; each CDR3 protein has one entry. The sample has approximately 400,000 distinct CDR3 sequences, 15% to 18% seen once. This clonotype has more than one count but fewer than ten. Its antigen is undetermined. Germline CDR1 and CDR2: LNHDA and SQIVND (reference sequence). Trimming left V 5 bases short and J 6 bases short, with 13 bases between. CDR3 length: 14 amino acids. The rearrangement links TRBV19 to TRBJ2-2, with D possibly being TRBD1 or TRBD2 (5 bases each). This TCR came from a woman younger than 30 with Graves' hyperthyroidism. Sequencing was carried out using blood. The CDR3 nucleotides read TGTGCCAGTAGTTCGGACGGGACCCCCGGGGAGCTGTTTTTT. Protein product: CASSSDGTPGELFF. Using reference TRBV19 and TRBJ2-2 for the parts outside the CDR3, the full variable domain is DGGITQSPKYLFRKEGQNVTLSCEQNLNHDAMYWYRQDPGQGLRLIYYSQIVNDFQKGDIAEGYSVSREKKESFPLTVTSAQKNPTAFYLCASSSDGTPGELFFGEGSRLTVL.